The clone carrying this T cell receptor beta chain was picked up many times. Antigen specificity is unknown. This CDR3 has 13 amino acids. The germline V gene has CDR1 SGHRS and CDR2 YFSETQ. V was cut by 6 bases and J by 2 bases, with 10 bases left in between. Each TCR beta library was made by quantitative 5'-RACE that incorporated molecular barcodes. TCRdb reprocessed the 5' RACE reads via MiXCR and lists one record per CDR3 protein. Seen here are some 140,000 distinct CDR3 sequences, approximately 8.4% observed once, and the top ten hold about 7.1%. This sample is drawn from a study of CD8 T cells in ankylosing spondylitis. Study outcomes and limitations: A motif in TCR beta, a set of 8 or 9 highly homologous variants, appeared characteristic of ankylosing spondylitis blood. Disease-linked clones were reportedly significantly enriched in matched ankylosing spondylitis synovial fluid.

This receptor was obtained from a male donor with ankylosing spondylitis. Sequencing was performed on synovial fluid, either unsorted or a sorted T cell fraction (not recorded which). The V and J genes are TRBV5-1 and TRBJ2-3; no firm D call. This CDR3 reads CASISSPTDTQYF. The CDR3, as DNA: TGCGCCAGCATCAGTTCCCCCACAGATACGCAGTATTTT.